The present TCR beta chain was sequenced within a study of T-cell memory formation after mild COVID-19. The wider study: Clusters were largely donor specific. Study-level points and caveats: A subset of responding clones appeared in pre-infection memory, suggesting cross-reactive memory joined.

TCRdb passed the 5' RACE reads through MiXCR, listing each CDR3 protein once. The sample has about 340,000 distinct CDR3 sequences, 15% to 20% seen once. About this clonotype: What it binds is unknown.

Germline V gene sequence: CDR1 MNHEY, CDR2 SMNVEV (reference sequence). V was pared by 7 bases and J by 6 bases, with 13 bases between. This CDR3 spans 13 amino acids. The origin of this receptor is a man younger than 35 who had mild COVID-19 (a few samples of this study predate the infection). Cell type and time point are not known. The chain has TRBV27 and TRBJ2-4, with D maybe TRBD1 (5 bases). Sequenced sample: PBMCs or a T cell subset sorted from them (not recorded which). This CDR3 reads CASKYGQGNIQYF. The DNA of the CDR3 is TGTGCCAGCAAGTACGGCCAGGGAAACATTCAGTACTTC.